This T cell receptor (beta chain) was identified in a study of T cell responses to AZD1222 COVID-19 vaccine. The germline V and J ends were trimmed by 3 bases and 4 bases, with 8 bases remaining between them. CDR3 size: 13 residues. CDR1 and CDR2 (germline): SGDLS, YYNGEE. Study-wide points: Repertoires were collected only later (after the peak T cell response had occurred). At baseline, just five to seven AZD1222 recipients tested seropositive. When two AZD1222 doses had been given, Spike-specific TCR breadth and depth rose.

Of note for this clone: Its target is not known.

Assay: immunoSEQ multiplex PCR; the TCRdb copy retains only in-frame clones and omits some. In the table there are about 85,000 clones, about 87% of which are singletons. The origin of this receptor is an adult in good health. This chain links TRBV9 with TRBJ2-1; no definite D call. The specimen was peripheral blood, collected on day 0 of AZD1222 vaccination. The DNA for the CDR3 is TGTGCCAGCAGCGGACACCAATACAATGAGCAGTTCTTC. Translated, it gives CASSGHQYNEQFF.